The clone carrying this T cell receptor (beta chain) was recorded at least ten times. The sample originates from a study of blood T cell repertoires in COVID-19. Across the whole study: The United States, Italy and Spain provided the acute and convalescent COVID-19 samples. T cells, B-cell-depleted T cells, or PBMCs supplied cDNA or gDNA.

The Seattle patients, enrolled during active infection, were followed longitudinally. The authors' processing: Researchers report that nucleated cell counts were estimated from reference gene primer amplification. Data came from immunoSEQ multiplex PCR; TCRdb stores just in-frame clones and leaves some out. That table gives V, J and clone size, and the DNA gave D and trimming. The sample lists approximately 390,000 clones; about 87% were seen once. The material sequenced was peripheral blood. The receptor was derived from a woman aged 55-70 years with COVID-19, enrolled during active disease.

CDR3 region: CASSLVSGIGANVLTF. CDR3 bases: TGTGCCAGCAGCTTAGTGTCAGGGATTGGGGCCAACGTCCTGACTTTC. The chain carries TRBV13 and TRBJ2-6, with D possibly being TRBD1 (5 bases). Germline CDR1 PRHDT, CDR2 FYEKMQ (reference sequence). There are 16 residues in the CDR3. Trimming took 1 base from V and 3 from J, leaving 10 bases between them. The variable domain in full, with the rest retrieved from reference TRBV13 and TRBJ2-6, is AAGVIQSPRHLIKEKRETATLKCYPIPRHDTVYWYQQGPGQDPQFLISFYEKMQSDKGSIPDRFSAQQFSDYHSELNMSSLELGDSALYFCASSLVSGIGANVLTFGAGSRLTVL.